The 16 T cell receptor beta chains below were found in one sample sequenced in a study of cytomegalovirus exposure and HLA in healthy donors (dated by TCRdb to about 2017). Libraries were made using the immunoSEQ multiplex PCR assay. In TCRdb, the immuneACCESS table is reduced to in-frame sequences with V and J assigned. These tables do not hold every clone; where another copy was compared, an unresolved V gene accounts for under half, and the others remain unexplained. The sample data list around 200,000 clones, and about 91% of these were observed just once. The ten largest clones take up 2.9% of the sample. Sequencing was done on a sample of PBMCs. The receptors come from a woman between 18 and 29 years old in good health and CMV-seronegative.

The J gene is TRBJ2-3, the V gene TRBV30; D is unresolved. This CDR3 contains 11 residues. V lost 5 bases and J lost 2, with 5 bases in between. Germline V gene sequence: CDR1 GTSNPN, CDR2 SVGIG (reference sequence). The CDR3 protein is CAWADTDTQYF. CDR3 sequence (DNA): TGTGCCTGGGCAGACACAGATACGCAGTATTTT.

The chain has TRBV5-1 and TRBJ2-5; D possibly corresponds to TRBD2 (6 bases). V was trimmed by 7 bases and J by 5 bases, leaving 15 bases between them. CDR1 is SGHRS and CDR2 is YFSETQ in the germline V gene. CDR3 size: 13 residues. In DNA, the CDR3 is TGCGCCAGCGGGGGGAGAATCGGCGAGACCCAGTACTTC. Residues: CASGGRIGETQYF.

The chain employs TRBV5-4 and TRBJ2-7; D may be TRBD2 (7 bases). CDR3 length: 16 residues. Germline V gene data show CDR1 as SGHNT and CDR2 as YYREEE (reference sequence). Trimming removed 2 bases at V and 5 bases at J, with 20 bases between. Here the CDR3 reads CASSLGGGGRSDEQYF. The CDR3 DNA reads TGTGCCAGCAGCTTAGGTGGGGGCGGGAGATCGGACGAGCAGTACTTC.

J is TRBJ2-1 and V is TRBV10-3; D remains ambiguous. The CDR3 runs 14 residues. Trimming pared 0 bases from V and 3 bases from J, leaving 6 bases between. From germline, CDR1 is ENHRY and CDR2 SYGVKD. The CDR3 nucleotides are TGTGCCATCAGTGAGTCGCTACTCTACAATGAGCAGTTCTTC. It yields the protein CAISESLLYNEQFF.

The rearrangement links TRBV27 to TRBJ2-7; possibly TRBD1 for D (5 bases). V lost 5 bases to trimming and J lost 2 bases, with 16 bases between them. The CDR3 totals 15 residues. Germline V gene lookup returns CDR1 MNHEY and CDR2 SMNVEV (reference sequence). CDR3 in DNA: TGTGCCAGCAGTCGACTGATTTCAGGGACCTACGAGCAGTACTTC. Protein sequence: CASSRLISGTYEQYF.

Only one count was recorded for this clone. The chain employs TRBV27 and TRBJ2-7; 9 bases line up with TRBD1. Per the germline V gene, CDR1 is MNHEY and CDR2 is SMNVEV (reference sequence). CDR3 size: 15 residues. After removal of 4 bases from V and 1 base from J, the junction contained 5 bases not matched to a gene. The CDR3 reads CASSSTGTGSYEQYF. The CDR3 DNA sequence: TGTGCCAGCAGTTCCACCGGGACAGGGTCCTACGAGCAGTACTTC.

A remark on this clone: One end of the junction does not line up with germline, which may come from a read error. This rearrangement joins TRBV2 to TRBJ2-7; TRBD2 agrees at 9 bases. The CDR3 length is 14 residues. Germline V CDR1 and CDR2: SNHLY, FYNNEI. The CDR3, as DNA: TGTGCCAGCAGTGTTAGTCTAGCGGGAAGTCCTTTCGACTTC. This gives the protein CASSVSLAGSPFDF.

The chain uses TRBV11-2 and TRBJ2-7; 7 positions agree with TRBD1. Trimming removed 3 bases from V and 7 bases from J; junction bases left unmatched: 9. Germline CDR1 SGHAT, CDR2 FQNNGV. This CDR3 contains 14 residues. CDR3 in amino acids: CASSFPGTAAEQYF. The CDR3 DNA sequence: TGTGCCAGCAGCTTCCCGGGGACAGCCGCGGAGCAGTACTTC.

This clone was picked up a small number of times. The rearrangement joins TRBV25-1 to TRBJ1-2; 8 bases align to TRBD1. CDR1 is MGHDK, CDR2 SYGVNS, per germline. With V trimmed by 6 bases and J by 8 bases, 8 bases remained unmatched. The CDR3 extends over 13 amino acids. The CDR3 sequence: CASSQRQGQGYTF. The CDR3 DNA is TGTGCCAGCAGCCAGCGACAGGGGCAGGGCTACACCTTC.

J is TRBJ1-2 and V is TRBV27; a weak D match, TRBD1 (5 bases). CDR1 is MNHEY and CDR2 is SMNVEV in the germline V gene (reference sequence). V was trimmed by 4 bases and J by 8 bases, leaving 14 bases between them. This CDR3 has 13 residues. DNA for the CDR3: TGTGCCAGCAGTTCGGGCAGGGCAGGCGGCTACACCTTC. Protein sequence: CASSSGRAGGYTF.

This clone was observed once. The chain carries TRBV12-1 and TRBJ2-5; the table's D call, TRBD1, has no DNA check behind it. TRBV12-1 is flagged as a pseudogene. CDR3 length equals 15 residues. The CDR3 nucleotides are TGTGCCAGCAGCTTCGCCGGGACAGGGGAGAAGACCCAGTACTTC. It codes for CASSFAGTGEKTQYF.

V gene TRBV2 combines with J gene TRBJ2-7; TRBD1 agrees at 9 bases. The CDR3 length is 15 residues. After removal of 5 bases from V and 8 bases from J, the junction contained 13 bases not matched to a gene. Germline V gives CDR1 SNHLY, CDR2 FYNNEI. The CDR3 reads CASSLRGTGRDQQYF. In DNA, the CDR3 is TGTGCCAGCAGTCTAAGGGGGACAGGGCGCGATCAGCAGTACTTC.

CDR3 bases: TGTGCCAGCAGACCCACAGGGTTCCCTCCTGAAAAACTGTTTTTT. Translating it yields CASRPTGFPPEKLFF. This chain links TRBV27 with TRBJ1-4, with a weak D call TRBD1 (6 bases). V shed 6 bases and J shed 7 bases, with 18 bases lying between them. The CDR3 runs 15 residues. The germline V gene encodes CDR1 MNHEY and CDR2 SMNVEV (reference sequence). Using reference TRBV27 and TRBJ1-4 for the parts outside the CDR3, the full variable domain is EAQVTQNPRYLITVTGKKLTVTCSQNMNHEYMSWYRQDPGLGLRQIYYSMNVEVTDKGDVPEGYKVSRKEKRNFPLILESPSPNQTSLYFCASRPTGFPPEKLFFGSGTQLSVL.

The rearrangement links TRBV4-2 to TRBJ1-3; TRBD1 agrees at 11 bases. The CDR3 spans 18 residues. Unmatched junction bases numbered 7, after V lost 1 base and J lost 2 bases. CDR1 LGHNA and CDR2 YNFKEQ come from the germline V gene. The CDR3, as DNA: TGTGCCAGCAGCCAAGCCTCCGGGACAGGGGGAACTGGAAACACCATATATTTT. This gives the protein CASSQASGTGGTGNTIYF.

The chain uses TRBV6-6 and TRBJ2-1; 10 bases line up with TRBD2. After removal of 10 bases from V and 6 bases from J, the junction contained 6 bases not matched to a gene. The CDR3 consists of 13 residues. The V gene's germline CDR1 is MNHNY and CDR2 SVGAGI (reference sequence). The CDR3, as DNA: TGTGCCATTTCTAGCGGGAGTGGCAATGAGCAGTTCTTC. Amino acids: CAISSGSGNEQFF.

CDR3 protein: CASSPGSSYEQYF. The CDR3 bases are TGTGCCAGCAGCCCAGGAAGCTCCTACGAGCAGTACTTC. The chain recombines TRBV9 with TRBJ2-7; no definite D call. Germline CDR1 SGDLS, CDR2 YYNGEE. With 4 bases removed from V and 0 bases from J, the gap between germline ends came to 8 bases. The CDR3 covers 13 residues. The full variable domain, rest sourced from reference TRBV9 and TRBJ2-7, is DSGVTQTPKHLITATGQRVTLRCSPRSGDLSVYWYQQSLDQGLQFLIQYYNGEERAKGNILERFSAQQFPDLHSELNLSSLELGDSALYFCASSPGSSYEQYFGPGTRLTVT.